This T cell receptor (beta chain) was sequenced during a study of blood T cell repertoires in COVID-19. Turning to the study itself: From the United States, Italy and Spain came samples of acute and convalescent COVID-19. From T cells, B-cell-depleted T cells, or PBMCs came the material, which was cDNA or gDNA.

The method was immunoSEQ multiplex PCR; TCRdb's version includes in-frame clones alone and lacks a portion of them. Among about 250,000 clones listed, over 70% were seen once. CDR1 and CDR2 (germline): ENHRY, SYGVKD. V lost 2 bases to trimming and J lost 4 bases; unmatched junction nucleotides: 7. The CDR3 is 15 amino acids. The chain employs TRBV10-3 and TRBJ2-5; 7 nucleotides align to TRBD2. The TCR comes from an elderly man with acute or convalescent COVID-19. The sample consisted of peripheral blood. This chain's CDR3 is CAISEGRGGGETQYF. In nucleotides, the CDR3 is TGTGCCATCAGTGAGGGCAGAGGCGGGGGAGAGACCCAGTACTTC.